The text below deals with one TCR beta chain. Its specificity is not known. The data were obtained in a study of shared clonotypes between healthy human individuals. Naive CD8 cells lacked CD45RO, underwent positive selection for CCR7 and left out terminally differentiated effector memory CD45RA+ cells. Authors' methods: Junction-only sequences without quality scores were provided by ImmunoSEQ, so filtering was different. The method was immunoSEQ multiplex PCR; TCRdb's version includes in-frame clones alone and lacks a portion of them. V, J and clone size are taken as reported in that table, and D and trimming were inferred from the DNA itself. This table has about 2.2 million clones, roughly 93% appearing once. Overall study results and limits: Roughly 5.3% of naive CD4 clonotypes were common to four donors.

CDR3 length: 13 residues. V lost 4 bases and J 2 bases, leaving 9 bases between the germline ends. Germline V lookup: CDR1 SEHNR, CDR2 FQNEAQ (reference sequence). Input material: naive CD8+ T cells from PBMCs. The source of this sequence is a man between 18 and 29 years old in good health. Some clones in this sample may be carry-over from other donors' samples. The gene calls are TRBV7-9 and TRBJ2-7; D is tentatively TRBD1 or TRBD2 (6 bases each). The CDR3 sequence is CASSWGDTYEQYF. The CDR3 bases are TGTGCCAGCAGCTGGGGGGACACCTACGAGCAGTACTTC.